What follows are 26 T cell receptor beta chains derived from one specimen sequenced in a study of T cell repertoires in cytomegalovirus infection (dated by TCRdb to between 2018 and 2020). The reads were generated on an Illumina HiSeq 1500. The raw public reads went through TCRdb reprocessing: fastp at Q25, MiXCR clone calling, in-frame beta chains kept. Records with the same CDR3 protein are collapsed into one entry carrying the most frequent genes and DNA. Present in this sample are around 430,000 distinct CDR3 sequences, approximately 40% of which were seen just once. The ten largest make up about two fifths of the sample. For these TCRs, the target antigens are not known. The treatment or condition label here, explained by the study, means: in vitro stimulation with specific CMV peptide epitopes to enrich CMV-specific T cells. The source was cultured PBMCs, collected from culture after CMV antigen stimulation. The source of these receptors is a human donor in good health (CMV status not recorded). Some clones in this sample may be carry-over from other donors' samples.

The chain couples TRBV3-1 to TRBJ2-1; D gene uncertain. The CDR3 has 15 amino acids. The V gene's germline CDR1 is LGHDT and CDR2 YNNKEL (reference sequence). The V end lost 3 bases, the J end lost 2 bases, and 11 bases lay between the germline ends. DNA for the CDR3: TGTGCCAGCAGCCACCCCCCGAGTCCCTACAATGAGCAGTTCTTC. It encodes CASSHPPSPYNEQFF.

This clonotype was counted only a few times. The chain joins TRBV4-3 to TRBJ2-1; 11 bases are shared with TRBD2. The germline V gene has CDR1 LGHNA and CDR2 YSLEER. The CDR3 extends over 15 amino acids. The trim removed 0 bases at V and 8 bases at J, leaving 3 bases unmatched. CDR3: CASSQESSGRHEQFF. The CDR3 DNA reads TGCGCCAGCAGCCAAGAGTCTAGCGGGAGGCATGAGCAGTTCTTC.

The chain combines TRBV7-2 with TRBJ2-5; a weak D match, TRBD1 (6 bases). The ends were cut back, 4 bases at V and 4 bases at J, with 13 bases in the middle. Per the germline V gene, CDR1 is SGHTA and CDR2 is FQGNSA. CDR3 length: 14 residues. The CDR3 sequence: CASSSTGRRETQYF. The CDR3 bases are TGTGCCAGCAGCTCGACAGGAAGGCGAGAGACCCAGTACTTC.

The chain employs TRBV6-1 and TRBJ2-7, with D uncertain. Looked up from germline, CDR1 is MNHNS and CDR2 is SASEGT. Trimming cost V 2 bases and J 3 bases, with 17 bases left between them. The CDR3 has 16 residues. The CDR3 sequence is CASSEFNPVGGYEQYF. CDR3 sequence (DNA): TGTGCCAGCAGTGAATTTAATCCTGTTGGCGGCTACGAGCAGTACTTC.

This clonotype has at least ten counts. This chain links TRBV7-8 with TRBJ2-3; the D is unclear. From germline, CDR1 is SGHVS and CDR2 FQNEAQ. Trimming took off 5 bases at V and 8 bases at J, with 17 bases between the two ends. This CDR3 has 14 amino acids. CDR3 loop: CASSLRRLPSTQYF. DNA for the CDR3: TGTGCCAGCAGCCTTCGCCGACTCCCAAGTACGCAGTATTTT.

The rearrangement uses TRBV18 and TRBJ2-5; D tentatively reads TRBD1 or TRBD2 (5 bases each). Germline V CDR1 and CDR2: KGHSH, LQKENI. The CDR3 has 14 residues. Trimming took off 2 bases at V and 5 bases at J, with 12 bases between the two ends. The CDR3 DNA reads as TGTGCCAGCTCACCAGAGACGGGACGGGAGACCCAGTACTTC. It is translated as CASSPETGRETQYF.

The V gene is TRBV6-1, the J gene TRBJ1-5; possibly TRBD1 for D (6 bases). V lost 7 bases, J lost 6 bases, and 13 bases lay in between. CDR3 length: 13 amino acids. Germline V gene lookup returns CDR1 MNHNS and CDR2 SASEGT. CDR3 sequence reads: CASTRGGRQPQHF. For the CDR3, the DNA is TGTGCCAGCACTAGGGGGGGTCGTCAGCCCCAGCATTTT.

The gene calls are TRBV6-6 and TRBJ2-7; 9 nucleotides agree with TRBD1. J was trimmed by 3 bases and V by 0 bases; bases with no gene match: 3. This CDR3 is built from 15 residues. Germline CDR1 MNHNY, CDR2 SVGAGI (reference sequence). CDR3 bases: TGTGCCAGCAGTTACTCTCCGGGACAGGGCTACGAGCAGTACTTC. Protein: CASSYSPGQGYEQYF.

The chain recombines TRBV20-1 with TRBJ2-3, with 9 nucleotides matching TRBD2. V lost 5 bases and J lost 12; bases outside the gene matches: 9. CDR1 and CDR2 (germline): DFQATT, SNEGSKA (reference sequence). The CDR3 is 12 amino acids. The CDR3 DNA sequence: TGCAGTGCTTATTTAGCGGGGGCCCACCAGTATTTT. The encoded protein is CSAYLAGAHQYF.

J is TRBJ1-1 and V is TRBV7-2; D is possibly TRBD1 (6 bases). Germline V lookup: CDR1 SGHTA, CDR2 FQGNSA. This CDR3 contains 14 residues. Trimming removed 4 bases at V and 6 bases at J, with 15 bases between. CDR3 nucleotide sequence: TGTGCCAGCAGCTCAGATAGGACAGCCCCTGAAGCTTTCTTT. It translates to CASSSDRTAPEAFF.

The chain combines TRBV2 with TRBJ2-1; maybe TRBD2 (7 bases). Germline CDR1 is SNHLY and CDR2 is FYNNEI. The length of the CDR3 is 16 residues. Between the trimmed V and J ends, which lost 5 bases and 8 bases, there was a span of 22 bases. The CDR3 DNA reads TGTGCCAGCAGTTTCCTAGCGGAGGGGGGAGTTGATGAGCAGTTCTTC. This gives the protein CASSFLAEGGVDEQFF.

This clonotype was picked up a small number of times. This chain links TRBV7-2 with TRBJ1-1; a possible D gene is TRBD1 (6 bases). V lost 5 bases, J lost 1 base, and 14 bases lay in between. The germline V gene has CDR1 SGHTA and CDR2 FQGNSA. This CDR3 is built from 15 residues. CDR3 nucleotide sequence: TGTGCCAGCAGCGCCCAGGGGCTACAGAACACTGAAGCTTTCTTT. This encodes CASSAQGLQNTEAFF.

The CDR3 DNA reads TGTGCCAGCAGCGCGGACTCTTTCTCCACAGATACGCAGTATTTT. Protein sequence: CASSADSFSTDTQYF. The chain uses TRBV7-6 and TRBJ2-3, with a weak D call TRBD2 (5 bases). The CDR3 covers 15 residues. The V end was cut by 5 bases, the J end by 2 bases, with 14 bases between. The germline gives CDR1 SGHVS, CDR2 FNYEAQ.

The V call is TRBV12-3 or TRBV12-4, the J call TRBJ2-7, with TRBD2 as a possible D gene (5 bases). This CDR3 region has 13 residues. V shed 3 bases and J shed 5 bases, with 11 bases lying between them. CDR3 DNA sequence: TGTGCCAGCAGTTTCGGGGAAGTAGACGAGCAGTACTTC. Translated, it gives CASSFGEVDEQYF.

The genes are TRBV7-2 and TRBJ2-7, with TRBD1 matching 9 bases. The CDR3 sequence is 17 residues long. The V and J ends lost 2 bases and 6 bases, in that order; junction bases with no gene match: 14. Looked up from germline, CDR1 is SGHTA and CDR2 is FQGNSA. The DNA of the CDR3 is TGTGCCAGCAGCTTAAGGATTGGGGGACAGGGCCTCTTCGAGCAGTACTTC. This sequence encodes CASSLRIGGQGLFEQYF.

This rearrangement joins TRBV12-3 or TRBV12-4 to TRBJ2-2; perhaps TRBD2 as D (6 bases). Trimming took 3 bases from V and 5 from J, leaving 16 bases between them. This CDR3 is built from 16 residues. This chain's CDR3 is CASSLLPGRATGELFF. In nucleotides, the CDR3 is TGTGCCAGCAGTTTGCTTCCCGGGAGAGCGACCGGGGAGCTGTTTTTT.

The chain is built from TRBV6-2 or TRBV6-3 and TRBJ2-7; 9 positions agree with TRBD2. Germline V gene sequence: CDR1 MNHEY, CDR2 SVGEGT. Trimming cost V 10 bases and J 3 bases; bases outside gene matches: 4. The CDR3 sequence is 12 residues long. The CDR3 is CAIAGGDYEQYF. The CDR3 region has the DNA TGTGCCATCGCGGGGGGGGACTACGAGCAGTACTTC.

Remarks on this clonotype: With a much larger clone just one base away, this may be a read error. This chain links TRBV7-9 with TRBJ2-7; TRBD1 matches 8 bases. J gave up 6 bases and V 5 bases, and 3 bases lay outside the gene matches. This CDR3 spans 12 amino acids. Germline assignment: CDR1 SEHNR and CDR2 FQNEAQ (reference sequence). The CDR3 DNA reads as TGTGCCAGCAGCGAAACAGGGGGCGAGCAGTACTTC. Encoded protein: CASSETGGEQYF.

V usage is TRBV9 and J usage is TRBJ2-1, with D possibly TRBD2 on 6 matching bases. Per germline, CDR1 SGDLS and CDR2 YYNGEE. The CDR3 is made up of 13 amino acids. V lost 3 bases, J lost 3 bases, and 7 bases lay in between. The CDR3 here is CASSATSYNEQFF. The CDR3 DNA is TGTGCCAGCAGCGCGACTAGCTACAATGAGCAGTTCTTC.

This clonotype was observed a handful of times. This sequence joins TRBV19 and TRBJ1-2; 7 bases agree with TRBD1. V shed 3 bases and J 3 bases; nucleotides not matched to a gene: 13. Germline CDR1 LNHDA, CDR2 SQIVND (reference sequence). CDR3 size: 17 residues. CDR3 region: CASSIRQGQIMDYGYTF. CDR3 DNA sequence: TGTGCCAGTAGTATCCGACAGGGACAAATTATGGACTATGGCTACACCTTC.

The chain uses TRBV27 and TRBJ2-3; D is unresolved. There are 14 residues in the CDR3. Per the germline V gene, CDR1 is MNHEY and CDR2 is SMNVEV (reference sequence). Trimming took 5 bases from V and 2 from J, leaving 11 bases between them. The CDR3 bases are TGTGCCAGCAGTGCCAATGAGGACACAGATACGCAGTATTTT. It yields the protein CASSANEDTDTQYF.

This clonotype appeared a few times. The J gene is TRBJ2-7, the V gene TRBV5-1; D is possibly TRBD2 (5 bases). This CDR3 spans 14 amino acids. Per germline, CDR1 SGHRS and CDR2 YFSETQ. The V and J ends lost 6 bases and 3 bases respectively, with 16 bases between them. In nucleotides, the CDR3 is TGCGCCAGCACCACCGGAGGCCAGAGCTACGAGCAGTACTTC. As protein: CASTTGGQSYEQYF.

The V and J genes are TRBV7-2 and TRBJ1-1; weak D call: TRBD1 (5 bases). The CDR3 has 14 residues. Germline CDR1 SGHTA, CDR2 FQGNSA. V shed 5 bases and J shed 3 bases, with 13 bases lying between them. This CDR3 reads CASSQRGGYTEAFF. The CDR3 region has the DNA TGTGCCAGCAGCCAGCGCGGGGGATACACTGAAGCTTTCTTT.

CDR3 nucleotide sequence: TGTGCCAGACAGAGGGACCGGGGCACAGATACGCAGTATTTT. Its translation is CARQRDRGTDTQYF. The chain has TRBV12-3 or TRBV12-4 and TRBJ2-3; D tentatively fits TRBD1 or TRBD2 (5 bases each). This CDR3 contains 14 residues. Trimming cost V 9 bases and J 1 base, with 14 bases left between them.

V and J are TRBV30 and TRBJ1-1, with TRBD1 as a possible D gene (5 bases). The CDR3 has 13 residues. The germline gives CDR1 GTSNPN, CDR2 SVGIG (reference sequence). The V end lost 3 bases, the J end lost 11 bases, and 19 bases lay between the germline ends. CDR3 nucleotides: TGTGCCTGGAGCGAATCGGGGGACGATAGCGCTTTCTTT. Its translation: CAWSESGDDSAFF.

The sample holds a few counts of this clonotype. The genes are TRBV7-9 and TRBJ2-7; no clear D. Germline V gene lookup returns CDR1 SEHNR and CDR2 FQNEAQ (reference sequence). The V gene lost 6 bases and the J gene lost 5 bases, with 17 bases spanning the gap. This CDR3 has 14 residues. The CDR3 protein is CASRHSARVDEQYF. The CDR3 bases are TGTGCCAGCAGGCATTCCGCAAGGGTGGACGAGCAGTACTTC.